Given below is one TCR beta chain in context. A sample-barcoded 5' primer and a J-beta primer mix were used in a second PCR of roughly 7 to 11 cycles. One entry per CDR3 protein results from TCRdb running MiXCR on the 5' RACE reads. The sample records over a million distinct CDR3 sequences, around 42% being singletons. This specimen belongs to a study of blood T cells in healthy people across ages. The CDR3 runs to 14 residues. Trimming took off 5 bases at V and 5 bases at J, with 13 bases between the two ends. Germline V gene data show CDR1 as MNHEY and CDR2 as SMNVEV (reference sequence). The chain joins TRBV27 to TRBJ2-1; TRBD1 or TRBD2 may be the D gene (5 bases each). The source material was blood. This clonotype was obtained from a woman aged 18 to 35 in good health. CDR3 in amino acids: CASSRSGTHNEQFF. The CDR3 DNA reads TGTGCCAGCAGTAGGTCGGGGACCCACAATGAGCAGTTCTTC.